These 25 T cell receptor beta chains share one sample of origin, sequenced in a study of T cell responses to AZD1222 COVID-19 vaccine. Sequenced by immunoSEQ multiplex PCR; TCRdb stores in-frame clones only, minus some. The table records roughly 120,000 clones, 88% of them present only once. The sequenced sample was peripheral blood, obtained on day 0 of MenACWY control vaccination. The receptor source for this set is an adult in good health.

The chain's CDR3 is CASSLGSGGNQPQHF. CDR3 bases: TGTGCCAGCAGCTTAGGTAGTGGGGGAAATCAGCCCCAGCATTTT. The rearrangement uses TRBV11-2 and TRBJ1-5, with D possibly being TRBD1 (5 bases). Trimming removed 1 base at V and 4 bases at J, with 11 bases between. The CDR3 loop spans 15 amino acids. The germline V gene has CDR1 SGHAT and CDR2 FQNNGV.

The chain links TRBV2 to TRBJ1-5; D is ambiguous. V lost 3 bases to trimming and J lost 3 bases, with 9 bases between them. The CDR3 runs to 14 residues. Germline-derived CDR1 and CDR2 are SNHLY and FYNNEI. As DNA, the CDR3 is TGTGCCAGCAGTGAGTCGGGTACCAATCAGCCCCAGCATTTT. Translating it yields CASSESGTNQPQHF.

The J gene is TRBJ2-2, the V gene TRBV5-1; a weak D match, TRBD1 (5 bases). The V gene's germline CDR1 is SGHRS and CDR2 YFSETQ. CDR3 size: 14 residues. Trimming took off 4 bases at V and 6 bases at J, with 13 bases between the two ends. Here the CDR3 DNA reads TGCGCCAGCAGCCTCCTCAGGGAAGCCGGGGAGCTGTTTTTT. It encodes CASSLLREAGELFF.

The CDR3 coding sequence is TGTGCCAGCAGTTTTCCAGGGGGCAATCAGCCCCAGCATTTT. It specifies CASSFPGGNQPQHF. The chain joins TRBV6-2 or TRBV6-3 to TRBJ1-5; TRBD1 is a possible D gene (6 bases). The CDR3 has 14 residues. Trimming shortened V by 4 bases and J by 2 bases, and 9 bases separated the two germline ends. Germline values: CDR1 MNHEY, CDR2 SVGEGT.

The chain combines TRBV19 with TRBJ2-1; D remains ambiguous. Between the trimmed V and J ends, which lost 4 bases and 5 bases, there was a span of 21 bases. Germline-derived CDR1 and CDR2 are LNHDA and SQIVND (reference sequence). The CDR3 runs 17 residues. CDR3 in DNA: TGTGCCAGTAGTAAACCTGAGTTCACCCCCCGGGACAATGAGCAGTTCTTC. Its protein product is CASSKPEFTPRDNEQFF.

The chain links TRBV27 to TRBJ2-7, with 10 bases fitting TRBD2. The germline gives CDR1 MNHEY, CDR2 SMNVEV (reference sequence). The CDR3 runs to 18 residues. After removal of 7 bases from V and 1 base from J, the junction contained 16 bases not matched to a gene. The CDR3 coding sequence is TGTGCCAGCACCTCCCGCCGGGGTAGCGGGAGGCTATCCTACGAGCAGTACTTC. It translates to CASTSRRGSGRLSYEQYF.

This clone was observed once. The J gene is TRBJ1-6, the V gene TRBV9, with TRBD1 matching over 7 bases. The CDR3 sequence is 15 residues long. V was pared by 0 bases and J by 7 bases, with 4 bases of the junction left unmatched. CDR1 and CDR2 (germline): SGDLS, YYNGEE. The CDR3 region is CASSVEDRINSPLHF. CDR3 DNA: TGTGCCAGCAGCGTAGAGGACAGGATAAATTCACCCCTCCACTTT.

The V call is TRBV14, the J call TRBJ1-4; 11 bases agree with TRBD1. The length of the CDR3 is 16 residues. With 4 bases clipped from V and 0 bases from J, the junction kept 1 base outside the gene matches. Germline lookup yields CDR1 SGHDN and CDR2 FVKESK. Here the CDR3 DNA reads TGTGCCAGCAGCCGGACAGGGGGCTCAACTAATGAAAAACTGTTTTTT. Translating it yields CASSRTGGSTNEKLFF.

The sample holds one count of this clone. The chain recombines TRBV2 with TRBJ2-7; unclear D gene. The V gene lost 4 bases and the J gene lost 0 bases, with 10 bases spanning the gap. CDR3 length equals 14 residues. Germline V lookup: CDR1 SNHLY, CDR2 FYNNEI. In DNA, the CDR3 is TGTGCCAGCAGTGTTGAGGTGGACTCCTACGAGCAGTACTTC. Translation gives CASSVEVDSYEQYF.

A few counts support this clone. The chain carries TRBV28 and TRBJ1-4; D is undetermined. CDR3 length equals 16 residues. CDR1 and CDR2 (germline): MDHEN, SYDVKM. Trimming shortened V by 5 bases and J by 2 bases, and 15 bases separated the two germline ends. As DNA, the CDR3 is TGTGCCAGCAGTCTTCCTGGACCGGGTACTAATGAAAAACTGTTTTTT. This translates into CASSLPGPGTNEKLFF.

The J gene is TRBJ1-5, the V gene TRBV28, with a tentative D call TRBD1 (6 bases). Germline V gene lookup returns CDR1 MDHEN and CDR2 SYDVKM. The CDR3 length is 15 residues. V was trimmed by 7 bases and J by 7 bases, leaving 20 bases between them. The CDR3: CASIIEGGAKQPQHF. The CDR3, as DNA: TGTGCCAGCATCATTGAGGGGGGCGCGAAGCAGCCCCAGCATTTT.

This chain joins TRBV6-5 and TRBJ2-2; tentative D call: TRBD2 (5 bases). The CDR3 has 13 amino acids. CDR1 and CDR2 from the germline V gene are MNHEY and SVGAGI. V lost 6 bases and J 4 bases, leaving 9 bases between the germline ends. For the CDR3, the DNA is TGTGCCAGCAGAAAGGACTTCACCGGGGAGCTGTTTTTT. It translates to CASRKDFTGELFF.

J is TRBJ2-4 and V is TRBV19; possibly TRBD1 for D (6 bases). Deletions cut 3 bases from V and 4 bases from J, with 10 bases between. CDR1 LNHDA and CDR2 SQIVND come from the germline V gene (reference sequence). This CDR3 is 14 amino acids long. The CDR3, as DNA: TGTGCCAGTAGTATCGACAGGAATAAAAACATTCAGTACTTC. Translated: CASSIDRNKNIQYF.

The chain is built from TRBV24-1 and TRBJ2-2, with D unclear. The germline V gene has CDR1 KGHDR and CDR2 SFDVKD. The V and J ends lost 0 bases and 5 bases respectively, with 3 bases between them. The CDR3 contains 13 residues. The CDR3 nucleotides read TGTGCCACCAGTGATTTGCTAACCGGGGAGCTGTTTTTT. It translates to CATSDLLTGELFF.

The chain uses TRBV6-1 and TRBJ1-1, with 7 positions matching TRBD1. Per the germline V gene, CDR1 is MNHNS and CDR2 is SASEGT. V shed 3 bases and J 9 bases; nucleotides not matched to a gene: 7. CDR3 length: 13 amino acids. The CDR3 protein is CASSESGGLKAFF. CDR3 nucleotides: TGTGCCAGCAGTGAGTCAGGGGGTCTGAAAGCTTTCTTT.

V is TRBV9 and J is TRBJ2-7; 7 bases fit TRBD1. This CDR3 comprises 14 residues. The germline gives CDR1 SGDLS, CDR2 YYNGEE. V gave up 4 bases and J gave up 0 bases; unmatched junction bases: 4. CDR3 protein: CASSTGESSYEQYF. The CDR3 DNA is TGTGCCAGCAGCACAGGGGAGAGCTCCTACGAGCAGTACTTC.

This chain connects TRBV5-1 to TRBJ2-3; D gene unclear. Germline V gene sequence: CDR1 SGHRS, CDR2 YFSETQ. The ends were cut back, 1 base at V and 1 base at J, with 7 bases in the middle. The CDR3 is made up of 14 amino acids. This chain's CDR3 is CASSLSSGTDTQYF. The CDR3 DNA reads TGCGCCAGCAGCTTGTCTAGTGGCACAGATACGCAGTATTTT.

The chain recombines TRBV6-5 with TRBJ1-3; no clear D. There are 16 residues in the CDR3. The V gene's germline CDR1 is MNHEY and CDR2 SVGAGI. V lost 4 bases and J 0 bases, leaving 13 bases between the germline ends. For the CDR3, the DNA is TGTGCCAGCAGTTCACCCGGGTTAAGCTCTGGAAACACCATATATTTT. Protein: CASSSPGLSSGNTIYF.

The gene calls are TRBV18 and TRBJ1-2; perhaps TRBD1 as D (6 bases). CDR3 size: 15 residues. The V gene lost 2 bases and the J gene lost 0 bases, with 10 bases spanning the gap. Germline V gene lookup returns CDR1 KGHSH and CDR2 LQKENI. The CDR3 nucleotides read TGTGCCAGCTCACCAACACAGGGAACTAACTATGGCTACACCTTC. Translation gives CASSPTQGTNYGYTF.

The chain carries TRBV9 and TRBJ2-3; TRBD2 matches at 11 bases. The CDR3 totals 15 residues. Germline lookup yields CDR1 SGDLS and CDR2 YYNGEE. Trimming took 4 bases from V and 8 from J; bases not matched to a gene: 9. The CDR3 DNA sequence: TGTGCCAGCAGCCGACTAGCGGGGACCCCGGGTACGCAGTATTTT. This translates into CASSRLAGTPGTQYF. The full variable domain, its missing parts supplied by reference TRBV9 and TRBJ2-3, is DSGVTQTPKHLITATGQRVTLRCSPRSGDLSVYWYQQSLDQGLQFLIQYYNGEERAKGNILERFSAQQFPDLHSELNLSSLELGDSALYFCASSRLAGTPGTQYFGPGTRLTVL.

V gene TRBV5-4 combines with J gene TRBJ1-1, with TRBD1 matching 11 bases. Looked up from germline, CDR1 is SGHNT and CDR2 is YYREEE (reference sequence). The V segment lost 5 bases and the J segment 0 bases; nucleotides outside the gene matches: 6. There are 16 residues in the CDR3. The CDR3: CASRGTGGTMNTEAFF. In DNA, the CDR3 is TGTGCCAGCAGGGGGACAGGGGGAACCATGAACACTGAAGCTTTCTTT.

The chain combines TRBV28 with TRBJ2-1; no clear D. This CDR3 has 15 residues. The V gene's germline CDR1 is MDHEN and CDR2 SYDVKM. Trimming left V 3 bases short and J 1 base short, with 10 bases between. This CDR3 is CASSFLRRSYNEQFF. For the CDR3, the DNA is TGTGCCAGCAGTTTCCTGCGACGATCCTACAATGAGCAGTTCTTC.

The genes are TRBV4-1 and TRBJ2-3; 13 bases are shared with TRBD2. Trimming at V came to 3 bases and at J to 6 bases, leaving 6 bases not matched to a gene. CDR1 is MGHRA and CDR2 is YSYEKL in the germline V gene. CDR3 size: 16 residues. The CDR3 bases are TGCGCCAGCAGCCAGCGGACTAGCGGGAGTCTGGATACGCAGTATTTT. Translated: CASSQRTSGSLDTQYF.

The chain links TRBV5-1 to TRBJ2-2; 13 nucleotides align to TRBD2. The V gene's germline CDR1 is SGHRS and CDR2 YFSETQ. This CDR3 has 16 residues. V lost 3 bases and J lost 8; bases outside the gene matches: 7. The CDR3, as DNA: TGCGCCAGCAGCTCGATAGGACTAGCGGGAGAAGGGGAGCTGTTTTTT. It encodes CASSSIGLAGEGELFF.

The J gene is TRBJ2-7, the V gene TRBV11-2; TRBD2 aligns across 10 bases. Trimming cost V 1 base and J 4 bases; bases outside gene matches: 7. Germline loops: CDR1 SGHAT, CDR2 FQNNGV. This CDR3 spans 16 amino acids. CDR3 sequence reads: CASSLVSGLADYEQYF. The CDR3 nucleotides read TGTGCCAGCAGCTTAGTCTCAGGACTAGCGGATTACGAGCAGTACTTC.